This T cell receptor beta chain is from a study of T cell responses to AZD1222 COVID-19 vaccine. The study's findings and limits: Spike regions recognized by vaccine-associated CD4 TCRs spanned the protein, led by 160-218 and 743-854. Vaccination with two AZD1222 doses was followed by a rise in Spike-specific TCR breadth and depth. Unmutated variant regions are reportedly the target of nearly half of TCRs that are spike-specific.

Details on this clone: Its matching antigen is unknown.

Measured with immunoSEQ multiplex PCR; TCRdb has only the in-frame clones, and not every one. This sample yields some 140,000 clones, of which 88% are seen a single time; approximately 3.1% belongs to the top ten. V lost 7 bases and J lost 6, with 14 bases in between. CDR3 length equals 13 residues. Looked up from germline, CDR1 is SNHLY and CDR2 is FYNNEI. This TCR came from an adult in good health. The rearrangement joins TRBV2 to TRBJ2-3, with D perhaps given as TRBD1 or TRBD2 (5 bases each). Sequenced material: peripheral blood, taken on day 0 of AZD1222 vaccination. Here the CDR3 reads CASTGRAGDTQYF. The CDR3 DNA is TGTGCCAGCACGGGCAGGGCGGGTGATACGCAGTATTTT.